This TCR beta chain was observed in a study of T cell clones after liver transplantation. The overall study: Liver transplant recipients had immunosuppression withdrawal attempted within 2 years.

Unmatched junction bases numbered 4, after V lost 4 bases and J lost 6 bases. The CDR3 covers 14 residues. CDR1 and CDR2 from the germline V gene are WSHSY and SAAADI. Points on this clone: What it binds is not known.

Regarding the study as a whole: Post-transplant, graft-donor-reactive CD4 TCRbeta sequences in blood dropped significantly in most of the 8 subjects. Graft donor-reactive T cells may have migrated into the graft rather than being deleted.

Assay: immunoSEQ multiplex PCR; the TCRdb copy retains only in-frame clones and omits some. This table has approximately 100,000 clones, about 86% appearing once. CD3+CD4+ and CD3+CD8+ cells were FACS-sorted from thawed unstimulated PBMCs. The receptor was isolated from a human patient who received a liver transplant. Some T cells could come from the graft donor. V usage is TRBV10-2 and J usage is TRBJ2-2; 8 bases are shared with TRBD1. The input for sequencing was CD4+ T cells from blood, taken around 50 months after liver transplant. CDR3 protein: CASSVRGRAGELFF. In nucleotides, the CDR3 is TGCGCCAGCAGTGTCAGGGGGCGGGCCGGGGAGCTGTTTTTT.